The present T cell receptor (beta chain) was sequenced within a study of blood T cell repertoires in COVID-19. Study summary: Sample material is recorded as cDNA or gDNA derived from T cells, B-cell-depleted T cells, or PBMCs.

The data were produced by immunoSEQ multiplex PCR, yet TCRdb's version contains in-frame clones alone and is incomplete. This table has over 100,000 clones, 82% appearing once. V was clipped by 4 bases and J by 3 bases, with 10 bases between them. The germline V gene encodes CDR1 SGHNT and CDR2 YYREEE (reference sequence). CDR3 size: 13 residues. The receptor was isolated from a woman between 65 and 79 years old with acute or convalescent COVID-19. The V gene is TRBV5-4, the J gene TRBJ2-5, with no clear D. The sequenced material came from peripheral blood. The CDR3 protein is CASSRDLEETQYF. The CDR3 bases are TGTGCCAGCAGCAGAGACCTAGAAGAGACCCAGTACTTC.